This T cell receptor beta chain emerged from a study of OX40 agonist ivuxolimab in advanced cancers. Looking at the study overall: Patients got intravenous ivuxolimab at 0.01 to 10 mg/kg every 2 weeks. Whole-study findings and limits: Normalized T-cell clonal expansion was also low in a subset of nonresponders.

The data were produced by immunoSEQ multiplex PCR, yet TCRdb's version contains in-frame clones alone and is incomplete. The sample lists over 150,000 clones, 94% occurring once. Germline lookup yields CDR1 MNHEY and CDR2 SVGAGI. The J segment lost 4 bases and the V segment lost 6 bases, leaving 9 bases of the junction unmatched. This CDR3 comprises 15 residues. In regard to this clone: As yet, its antigen is unknown.

This TCR derives from an adult with an advanced solid tumor such as melanoma, head and neck, liver or kidney cancer. Material: CD4+ or CD8+ T cells sorted from blood, obtained in a trial of the OX40 agonist ivuxolimab. This chain connects TRBV6-5 to TRBJ1-3, with TRBD1 identical over 7 bases. Written as DNA, the CDR3 is TGTGCCAGCAGCCTGCAGGGGGGACAGGGAAACACCATATATTTT. Protein sequence: CASSLQGGQGNTIYF.